This T cell receptor beta chain originates from a study of cytomegalovirus exposure and HLA in healthy donors. On the study more broadly: Most donors, roughly 82% of 398 genotyped, fell in the Caucasian-associated ancestry cluster.

Concerning this clone itself: Its specificity is not known.

The primer mix had 60 Vbeta and 13 Jbeta primers. Produced via immunoSEQ multiplex PCR; TCRdb's table is partial and in-frame only. The sample has roughly 150,000 clones; around 67% are singletons. Overall study findings and caveats: In vitro, three CMV-associated chains proved specific for CMV antigens. Of the V segments, some could not be distinguished, including TRBV6-2 and TRBV6-3, and were excluded.

The CDR3 is made up of 18 amino acids. Trimming removed 4 bases from V and 8 bases from J; junction bases left unmatched: 19. Germline CDR1 reads SQVTM; CDR2 reads ANQGSEA. The receptor's source is a woman between 18 and 29 years old in good health and CMV-seronegative. The rearrangement uses TRBV29-1 and TRBJ2-1; 11 positions agree with TRBD2. Sequencing was carried out using PBMCs. CDR3 DNA: TGCAGCGTTGTCCGTCTCCGCGAAACTAGCGGGAGTCTCGATGAGCAGTTCTTC. This gives the protein CSVVRLRETSGSLDEQFF.